This TCR beta chain was identified in a study of T-cell memory formation after mild COVID-19. This clonotype was seen repeatedly, ten times or more. The antigen is not known. Findings of the study overall: Those CD4+ clones that contracted were mainly in CM and EM (CD8+ ones in EMRA). The study found balanced CD4/CD8 in clones contracting day 15 to 85 and a CD4+ lean in later expanders.

The 5'RACE method, run with constant-segment primers, produced TCR alpha and TCR beta cDNA libraries (carrying sample barcodes and UMIs). TCRdb processed the 5' RACE reads anew with MiXCR; each CDR3 protein has one entry. The sample contains around 250,000 distinct CDR3 sequences, 9.4% of which appear only once. Germline V gene sequence: CDR1 SGHRS, CDR2 YFSETQ. The CDR3 has 16 residues. Trimming removed 0 bases from V and 8 bases from J; junction bases left unmatched: 11. The sequenced sample was PBMCs or a T cell subset sorted from them (not recorded which). The chain uses TRBV5-1 and TRBJ2-1; 7 nucleotides align to TRBD2. The clonotype comes from a young man who had mild COVID-19 (a few samples of this study predate the infection). Cell type and time point are not known. The CDR3 loop reads CASSLEDLTSSDEQFF. The CDR3 DNA reads TGCGCCAGCAGCTTGGAAGATCTGACTAGCAGCGATGAGCAGTTCTTC.